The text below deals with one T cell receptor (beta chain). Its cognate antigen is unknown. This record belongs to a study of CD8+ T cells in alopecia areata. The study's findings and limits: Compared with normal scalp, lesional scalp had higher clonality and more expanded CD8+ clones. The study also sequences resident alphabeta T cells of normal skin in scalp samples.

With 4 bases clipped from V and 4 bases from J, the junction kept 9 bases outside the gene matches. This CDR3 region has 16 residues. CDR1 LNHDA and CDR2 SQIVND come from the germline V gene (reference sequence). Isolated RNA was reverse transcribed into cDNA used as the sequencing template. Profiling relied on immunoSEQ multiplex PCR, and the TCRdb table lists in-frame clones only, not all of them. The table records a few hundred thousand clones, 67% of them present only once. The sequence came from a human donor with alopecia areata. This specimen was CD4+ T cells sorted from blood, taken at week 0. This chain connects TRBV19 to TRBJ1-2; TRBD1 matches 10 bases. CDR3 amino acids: CASSNGPGQGSYGYTF. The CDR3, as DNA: TGTGCCAGTAGTAACGGACCGGGACAGGGGTCCTATGGCTACACCTTC.